The clone carrying this T cell receptor beta chain was seen more than once but under ten times. Being one base from a much bigger clone, this may be a read error. TCRdb passed the multiplex PCR reads through MiXCR, listing each CDR3 protein once. The repertoire consists of 200,000 or so distinct CDR3 sequences, with around a third occurring once and the leading ten covering around 4.4%. Samples came from axillary lymph nodes draining the breast cancer. This sample was taken from a study of breast tumors, draining lymph nodes, adjacent tissues. The germline V gene has CDR1 DFQATT and CDR2 SNEGSKA (reference sequence). The CDR3 extends over 12 amino acids.

This TCR was sampled from a female donor with breast cancer. Some clones in this sample may be carry-over from other donors' samples. The chain combines TRBV20-1 with TRBJ1-2; 7 bases are a match to TRBD1. The material sequenced was axillary lymph node tissue. The CDR3 here is CTALQGNYGSTF. CDR3 in DNA: TGCACCGCGCTACAGGGGAACTATGGCTCCACCTTC.